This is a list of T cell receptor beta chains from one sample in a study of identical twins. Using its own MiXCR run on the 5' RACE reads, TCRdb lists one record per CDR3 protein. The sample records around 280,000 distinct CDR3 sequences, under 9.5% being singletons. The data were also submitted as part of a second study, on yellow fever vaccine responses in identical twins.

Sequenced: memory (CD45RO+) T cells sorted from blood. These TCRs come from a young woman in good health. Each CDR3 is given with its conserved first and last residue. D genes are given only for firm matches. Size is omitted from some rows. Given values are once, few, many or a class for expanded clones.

CDR3: CASSLRETQYF
DNA: TGTGCCAGCAGCTTACGAGAGACCCAGTACTTC
D: -
V: TRBV11-2
J: TRBJ2-5
size: many

CDR3: CASSERSRNQPQHF
DNA: TGTGCCAGCAGCGAGAGGAGCCGAAATCAGCCCCAGCATTTT
D: -
V: TRBV6-1
J: TRBJ1-5
size: -

CDR3: CSARGASGSLGTQYF
DNA: TGCAGTGCGAGGGGGGCTAGCGGGAGTTTAGGGACCCAGTACTTC
D: TRBD2
V: TRBV20-1
J: TRBJ2-5
size: few

CDR3: CASSTGQGLMNTEAFF
DNA: TGTGCCAGCAGCACAGGACAGGGTCTAATGAACACTGAAGCTTTCTTT
D: TRBD1
V: TRBV7-2
J: TRBJ1-1
size: few

CDR3: CASTARQGGTYEQYF
DNA: TGTGCCAGCACTGCACGACAGGGAGGGACCTACGAGCAGTACTTC
D: -
V: TRBV6-1
J: TRBJ2-7
size: many

CDR3: CASSQVQGVTEAFF
DNA: TGTGCCAGCAGCCAAGTTCAGGGGGTTACTGAAGCTTTCTTT
D: TRBD1
V: TRBV14
J: TRBJ1-1
size: -

CDR3: CAINSGLGTGNYGYTF
DNA: TGTGCCATCAATAGCGGCTTAGGGACAGGAAACTATGGCTACACCTTC
D: TRBD1
V: TRBV10-3
J: TRBJ1-2
size: -

CDR3: CASSSSYSGNTIYF
DNA: TGTGCCAGCAGTTCCTCGTACTCTGGAAACACCATATATTTT
D: -
V: TRBV12-3/TRBV12-4
J: TRBJ1-3
size: many

CDR3: CATSDLGTSGRARGGDTQYF
DNA: TGTGCCACCAGTGATTTGGGGACTAGCGGGAGGGCCAGGGGCGGAGATACGCAGTATTTT
D: TRBD2
V: TRBV24-1
J: TRBJ2-3
size: -

CDR3: CASSSRDRGGYEQFF
DNA: TGTGCCAGCAGCTCCCGGGACAGGGGTGGCTATGAGCAGTTCTTC
D: TRBD1
V: TRBV7-8
J: TRBJ2-1
size: many

CDR3: CATSPRTSGYTGELFF
DNA: TGTGCCACCAGCCCTAGGACTAGCGGCTACACCGGGGAGCTGTTTTTT
D: TRBD2
V: TRBV15
J: TRBJ2-2
size: -

CDR3: CASSLAGSLSETQYF
DNA: TGTGCCAGCAGCTTAGCGGGCAGTTTAAGCGAGACCCAGTACTTC
D: -
V: TRBV7-6
J: TRBJ2-5
size: many

CDR3: CATSTPGRMDEQYF
DNA: TGTGCCACCAGTACCCCTGGGAGAATGGACGAGCAGTACTTC
D: -
V: TRBV28
J: TRBJ2-7
size: many

CDR3: CATRPAGAYTGELFF
DNA: TGTGCCACCAGGCCAGCGGGGGCTTACACCGGGGAGCTGTTTTTT
D: TRBD2
V: TRBV24-1
J: TRBJ2-2
size: few

CDR3: CASSYVRGRAAEQYF
DNA: TGTGCCAGCAGTTACGTGCGCGGGAGGGCGGCTGAGCAGTACTTC
D: TRBD2
V: TRBV6-2/TRBV6-3
J: TRBJ2-7
size: -

CDR3: CASSLGLETYNEQFF
DNA: TGTGCCAGCAGCCTCGGACTCGAAACTTACAATGAGCAGTTCTTC
D: -
V: TRBV5-5
J: TRBJ2-1
size: -

CDR3: CASSVTGSYGYTF
DNA: TGTGCCAGCAGCGTAACAGGGTCCTATGGCTACACCTTC
D: -
V: TRBV2
J: TRBJ1-2
size: few

CDR3: CASSPQGANQPQHF
DNA: TGTGCCAGCAGCCCACAGGGGGCGAATCAGCCCCAGCATTTT
D: TRBD1
V: TRBV2
J: TRBJ1-5
size: many

CDR3: CASSPQMGRVLGNEQFF
DNA: TGTGCCAGCAGCCCCCAAATGGGCAGGGTTTTGGGGAATGAGCAGTTCTTC
D: -
V: TRBV7-9
J: TRBJ2-1
size: few

CDR3: CAISQNYEQYF
DNA: TGTGCCATCAGTCAAAACTACGAGCAGTACTTC
D: -
V: TRBV10-3
J: TRBJ2-7
size: -

CDR3: CAINEQGDTGELFF
DNA: TGTGCCATCAATGAGCAGGGAGACACCGGGGAGCTGTTTTTT
D: -
V: TRBV10-3
J: TRBJ2-2
size: many

CDR3: CASKDRDFNSPLHF
DNA: TGTGCCAGCAAGGACAGGGACTTTAATTCACCCCTCCACTTT
D: TRBD1
V: TRBV2
J: TRBJ1-6
size: -

CDR3: CASSEDSVTRGYTF
DNA: TGTGCCAGCAGTGAGGACAGTGTCACTAGGGGCTACACCTTC
D: -
V: TRBV6-1
J: TRBJ1-2
size: many

CDR3: CAISPGEKNTEAFF
DNA: TGTGCCATCAGCCCAGGGGAGAAGAACACTGAAGCTTTCTTT
D: -
V: TRBV10-3
J: TRBJ1-1
size: few

CDR3: CASSEGANQPQHF
DNA: TGCGCCAGCAGTGAAGGAGCGAATCAGCCCCAGCATTTT
D: -
V: TRBV10-2
J: TRBJ1-5
size: few

CDR3: CSARELAGDYNEQFF
DNA: TGCAGTGCTAGAGAGCTAGCGGGAGACTACAATGAGCAGTTCTTC
D: TRBD2
V: TRBV20-1
J: TRBJ2-1
size: many

CDR3: CASSLMSAGGAGNTGELFF
DNA: TGTGCCAGCAGCTTAATGTCGGCAGGGGGCGCGGGGAACACCGGGGAGCTGTTTTTT
D: TRBD1
V: TRBV11-1
J: TRBJ2-2
size: many

CDR3: CASSLGGAGGETQYF
DNA: TGTGCCAGCAGCCTCGGGGGCGCAGGGGGGGAGACCCAGTACTTC
D: -
V: TRBV7-9
J: TRBJ2-5
size: few

CDR3: CATSKLGGQSETQYF
DNA: TGTGCCACCAGCAAACTCGGGGGACAGTCAGAGACCCAGTACTTC
D: -
V: TRBV15
J: TRBJ2-5
size: -

CDR3: CASSLPLGEQFF
DNA: TGTGCCAGCAGCTTACCCTTGGGGGAGCAGTTCTTC
D: -
V: TRBV7-2
J: TRBJ2-1
size: -

CDR3: CSARDGDRGSDTQYF
DNA: TGCAGTGCTAGAGATGGGGACAGGGGGTCAGATACGCAGTATTTT
D: TRBD1
V: TRBV20-1
J: TRBJ2-3
size: -

CDR3: CASSSSPVSYNEQFF
DNA: TGTGCCAGCAGCTCTAGCCCGGTCTCCTACAATGAGCAGTTCTTC
D: -
V: TRBV7-7
J: TRBJ2-1
size: -

CDR3: CASRPSGGDKGEAFF
DNA: TGTGCCAGCAGGCCTTCGGGAGGGGACAAGGGAGAAGCTTTCTTT
D: -
V: TRBV28
J: TRBJ1-1
size: -

CDR3: CASSQDRADTQYF
DNA: TGTGCCAGCTCTCAGGACAGGGCAGATACGCAGTATTTT
D: TRBD1
V: TRBV18
J: TRBJ2-3
size: -

CDR3: CASSLAGQTQYNEQFF
DNA: TGTGCCAGCAGCTTAGCGGGACAAACCCAATACAATGAGCAGTTCTTC
D: -
V: TRBV7-6
J: TRBJ2-1
size: few

CDR3: CASGQVSNQPQHF
DNA: TGTGCCAGCGGACAGGTTAGCAATCAGCCCCAGCATTTT
D: TRBD1
V: TRBV2
J: TRBJ1-5
size: -

CDR3: CASSVVGVMAVNTDTQYF
DNA: TGTGCCAGCAGCGTAGTTGGGGTTATGGCGGTCAACACAGATACGCAGTATTTT
D: -
V: TRBV9
J: TRBJ2-3
size: few

CDR3: CASSIPGGLYEQYF
DNA: TGTGCCAGTAGTATCCCAGGGGGCTTGTACGAGCAGTACTTC
D: TRBD1
V: TRBV19
J: TRBJ2-7
size: -

CDR3: CASKQHGTSVSEQFF
DNA: TGTGCCAGCAAACAGCACGGGACTAGCGTAAGTGAGCAGTTCTTC
D: TRBD2
V: TRBV12-3/TRBV12-4
J: TRBJ2-1
size: -

CDR3: CASSPKGWGETQYF
DNA: TGTGCCAGCAGCCCCAAAGGGTGGGGGGAGACCCAGTACTTC
D: -
V: TRBV7-2
J: TRBJ2-5
size: few

CDR3: CASSLGQLNTGELFF
DNA: TGCGCCAGCAGCTTGGGACAGTTGAACACCGGGGAGCTGTTTTTT
D: -
V: TRBV5-1
J: TRBJ2-2
size: -

CDR3: CASSLPNQHNSPLHF
DNA: TGTGCCAGCAGTTTGCCAAATCAACATAATTCACCCCTCCACTTT
D: -
V: TRBV28
J: TRBJ1-6
size: few

CDR3: CSARVPLTNYGYTF
DNA: TGCAGTGCTAGAGTTCCCCTTACTAACTATGGCTACACCTTC
D: -
V: TRBV20-1
J: TRBJ1-2
size: many

CDR3: CASSQASGPRAEAFF
DNA: TGTGCCAGCAGCCAAGCTTCAGGCCCACGGGCTGAAGCTTTCTTT
D: -
V: TRBV14
J: TRBJ1-1
size: -

CDR3: CASYGGFASGHGELFF
DNA: TGTGCCAGCTACGGAGGTTTTGCTAGCGGGCACGGGGAGCTGTTTTTT
D: TRBD2
V: TRBV11-2
J: TRBJ2-2
size: many